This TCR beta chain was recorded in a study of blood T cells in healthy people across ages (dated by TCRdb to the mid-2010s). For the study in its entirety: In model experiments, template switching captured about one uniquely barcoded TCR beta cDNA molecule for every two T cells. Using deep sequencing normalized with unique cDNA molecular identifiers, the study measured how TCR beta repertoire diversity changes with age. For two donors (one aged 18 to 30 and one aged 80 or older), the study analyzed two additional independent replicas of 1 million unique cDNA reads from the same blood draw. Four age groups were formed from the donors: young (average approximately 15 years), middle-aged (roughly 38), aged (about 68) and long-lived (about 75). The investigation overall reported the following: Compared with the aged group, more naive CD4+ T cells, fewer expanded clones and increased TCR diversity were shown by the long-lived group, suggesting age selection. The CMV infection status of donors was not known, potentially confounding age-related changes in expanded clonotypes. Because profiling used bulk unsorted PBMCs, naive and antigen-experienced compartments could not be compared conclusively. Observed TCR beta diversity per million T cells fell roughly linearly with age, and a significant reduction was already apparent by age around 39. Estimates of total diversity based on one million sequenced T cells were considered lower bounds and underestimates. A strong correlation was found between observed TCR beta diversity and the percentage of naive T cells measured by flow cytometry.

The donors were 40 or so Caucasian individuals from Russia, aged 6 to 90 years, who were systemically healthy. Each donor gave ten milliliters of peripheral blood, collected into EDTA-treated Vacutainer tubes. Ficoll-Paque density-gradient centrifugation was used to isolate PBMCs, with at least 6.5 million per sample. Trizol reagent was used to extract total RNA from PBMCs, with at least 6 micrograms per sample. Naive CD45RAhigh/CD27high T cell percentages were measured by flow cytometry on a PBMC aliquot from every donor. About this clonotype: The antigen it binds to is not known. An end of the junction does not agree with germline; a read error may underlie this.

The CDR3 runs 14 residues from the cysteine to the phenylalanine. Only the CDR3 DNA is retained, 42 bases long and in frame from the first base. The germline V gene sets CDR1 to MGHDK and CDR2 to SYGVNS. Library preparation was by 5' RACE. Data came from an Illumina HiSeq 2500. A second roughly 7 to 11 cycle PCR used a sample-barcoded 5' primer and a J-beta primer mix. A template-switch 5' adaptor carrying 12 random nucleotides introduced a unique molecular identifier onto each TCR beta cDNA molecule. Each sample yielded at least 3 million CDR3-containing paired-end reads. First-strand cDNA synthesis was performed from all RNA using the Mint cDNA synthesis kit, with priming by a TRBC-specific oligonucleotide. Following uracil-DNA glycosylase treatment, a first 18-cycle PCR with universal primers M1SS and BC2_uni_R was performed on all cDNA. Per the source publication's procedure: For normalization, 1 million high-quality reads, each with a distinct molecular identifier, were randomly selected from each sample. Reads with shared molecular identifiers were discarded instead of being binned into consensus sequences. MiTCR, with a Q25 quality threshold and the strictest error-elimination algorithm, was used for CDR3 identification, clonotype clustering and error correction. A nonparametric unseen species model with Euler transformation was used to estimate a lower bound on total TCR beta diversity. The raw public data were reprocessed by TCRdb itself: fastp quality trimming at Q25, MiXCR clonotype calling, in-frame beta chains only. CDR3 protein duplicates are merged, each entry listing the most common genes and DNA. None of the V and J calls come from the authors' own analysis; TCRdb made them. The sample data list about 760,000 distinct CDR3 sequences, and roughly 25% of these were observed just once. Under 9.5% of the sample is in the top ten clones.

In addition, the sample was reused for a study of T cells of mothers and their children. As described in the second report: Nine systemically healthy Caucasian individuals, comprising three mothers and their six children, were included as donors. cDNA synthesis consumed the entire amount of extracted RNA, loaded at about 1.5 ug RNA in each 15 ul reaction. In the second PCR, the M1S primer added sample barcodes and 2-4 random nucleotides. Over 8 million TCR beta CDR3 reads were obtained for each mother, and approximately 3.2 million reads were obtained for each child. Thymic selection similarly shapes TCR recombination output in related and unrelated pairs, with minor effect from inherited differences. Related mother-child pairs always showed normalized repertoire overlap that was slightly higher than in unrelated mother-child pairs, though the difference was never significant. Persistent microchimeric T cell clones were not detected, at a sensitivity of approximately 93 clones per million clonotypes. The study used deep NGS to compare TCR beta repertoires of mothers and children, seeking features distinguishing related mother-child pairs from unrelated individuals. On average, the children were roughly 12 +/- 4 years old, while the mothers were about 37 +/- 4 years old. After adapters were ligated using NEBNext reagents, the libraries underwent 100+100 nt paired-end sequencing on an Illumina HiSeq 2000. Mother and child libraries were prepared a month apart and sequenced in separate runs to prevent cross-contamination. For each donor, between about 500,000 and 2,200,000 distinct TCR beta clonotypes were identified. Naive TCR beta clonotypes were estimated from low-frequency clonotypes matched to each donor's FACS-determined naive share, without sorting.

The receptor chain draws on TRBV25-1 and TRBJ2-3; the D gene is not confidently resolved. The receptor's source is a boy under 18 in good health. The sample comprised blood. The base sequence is TGTGCCAGCAGTGTGGGCACCGGCACATATACGCAGTATTTT. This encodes CASSVGTGTYTQYF. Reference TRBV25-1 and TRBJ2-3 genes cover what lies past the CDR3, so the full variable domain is EADIYQTPRYLVIGTGKKITLECSQTMGHDKMYWYQQDPGMELHLIHYSYGVNSTEKGDLSSESTVSRIRTEHFPLTLESARPSHTSQYLCASSVGTGTYTQYFGPGTRLTVL.